This TCR beta chain was identified in a study of cytomegalovirus exposure and HLA in healthy donors. General study findings and limits: The majority of CMV-associated TCR beta chains were reported as apparently HLA-restricted in a later analysis. Most TCR sequences were seen very rarely across donors, but some public TCRs occurred in many.

Researchers ran the PCR with 60 Vbeta and 13 Jbeta primers. Assay: immunoSEQ multiplex PCR; the TCRdb copy retains only in-frame clones and omits some. The table lists under 150,000 clones, 75% to 85% of them singletons. A word on this clone: The target antigen is unknown. A junction end diverges from the germline sequence, so it may reflect a read error.

This CDR3 comprises 13 residues. CDR1 is SSHAT and CDR2 is FNYEAQ in the germline V gene (reference sequence). The gene calls are TRBV7-7 and TRBJ2-5, with D uncertain. Sequenced material: PBMCs. This clonotype originated in a woman in her 40s in good health and CMV-seropositive. The CDR3 sequence is CASSSTRQETQYF. The CDR3 bases are TGTGCTAGCAGCTCGACACGCCAAGAGACCCAGTACTTC.